Given below is one TCR beta chain in context. Its target is not known. This sample was included in a study of tumor-infiltrating lymphocytes in localized non-small cell lung cancer. Regarding the study as a whole: TCRbeta sequencing showed higher T cell infiltration in tumors than uninvolved lung. Different pieces of the same tissue were used for each assay.

The data were produced by immunoSEQ multiplex PCR, yet TCRdb's version contains in-frame clones alone and is incomplete. Of almost 5,000 clones in the sample, about 70% were seen once. CDR1 and CDR2 (germline): ENHRY, SYGVKD. This CDR3 region has 15 residues. V was trimmed by 11 bases and J by 10 bases, leaving 29 bases between them. This clonotype originated in a human donor with non-small cell lung cancer. What was sequenced was lung tumor tissue. This chain uses TRBV10-3 with TRBJ1-1; a weak D match, TRBD1 (6 bases). The CDR3 spells CASFEIDDSGRGAFF. The CDR3 DNA reads TGTGCCTCCTTCGAAATCGATGACAGCGGCAGGGGAGCTTTCTTT.